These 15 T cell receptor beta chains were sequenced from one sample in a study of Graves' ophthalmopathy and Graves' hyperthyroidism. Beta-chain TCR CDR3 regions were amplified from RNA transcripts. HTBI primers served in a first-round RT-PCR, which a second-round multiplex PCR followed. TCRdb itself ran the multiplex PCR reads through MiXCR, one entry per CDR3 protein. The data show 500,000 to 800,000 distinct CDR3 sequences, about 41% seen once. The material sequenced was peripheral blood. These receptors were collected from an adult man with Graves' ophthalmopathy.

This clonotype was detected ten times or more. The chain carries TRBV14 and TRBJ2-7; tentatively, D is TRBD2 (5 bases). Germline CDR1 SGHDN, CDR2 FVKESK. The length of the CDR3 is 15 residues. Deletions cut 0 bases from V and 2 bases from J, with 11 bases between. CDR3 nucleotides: TGTGCCAGCAGCCAAGATTGGAGCGGTACCTACGAGCAGTACTTC. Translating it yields CASSQDWSGTYEQYF.

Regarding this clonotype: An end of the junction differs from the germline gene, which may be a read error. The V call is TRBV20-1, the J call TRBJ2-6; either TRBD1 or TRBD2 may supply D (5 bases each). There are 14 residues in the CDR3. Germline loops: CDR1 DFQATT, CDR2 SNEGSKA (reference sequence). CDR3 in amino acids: CSASSPSGANALTF. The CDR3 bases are TGCAGTGCTAGTTCTCCCTCCGGGGCCAACGCCCTGACTTTC.

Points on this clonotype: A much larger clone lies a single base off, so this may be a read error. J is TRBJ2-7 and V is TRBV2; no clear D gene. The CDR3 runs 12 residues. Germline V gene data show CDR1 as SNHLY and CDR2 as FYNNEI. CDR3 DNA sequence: TGTGCCCGCAGTGACGGGTACTACGAGCAGTACTTC. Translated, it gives CARSDGYYEQYF.

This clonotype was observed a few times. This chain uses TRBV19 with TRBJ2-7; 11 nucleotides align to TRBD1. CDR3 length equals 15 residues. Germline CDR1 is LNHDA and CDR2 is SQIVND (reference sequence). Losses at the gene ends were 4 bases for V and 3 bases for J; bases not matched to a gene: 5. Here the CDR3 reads CASSRTGGSFYEQYF. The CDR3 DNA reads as TGTGCCAGTAGTAGGACAGGGGGCTCCTTCTACGAGCAGTACTTC.

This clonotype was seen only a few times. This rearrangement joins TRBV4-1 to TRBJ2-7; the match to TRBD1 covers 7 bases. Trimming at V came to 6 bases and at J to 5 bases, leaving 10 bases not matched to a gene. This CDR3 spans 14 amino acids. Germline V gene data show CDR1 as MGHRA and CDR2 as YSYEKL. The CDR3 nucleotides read TGCGCCAGCAGGCCAGCACGGACAGGAGACGAGCAGTACTTC. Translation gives CASRPARTGDEQYF.

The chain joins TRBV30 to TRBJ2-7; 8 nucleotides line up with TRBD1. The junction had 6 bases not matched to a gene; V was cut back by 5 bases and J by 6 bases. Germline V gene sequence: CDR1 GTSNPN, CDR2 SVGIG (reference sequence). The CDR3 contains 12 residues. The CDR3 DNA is TGTGCCTGGGGTCAGGGGGCAGGCGAGCAGTACTTC. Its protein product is CAWGQGAGEQYF.

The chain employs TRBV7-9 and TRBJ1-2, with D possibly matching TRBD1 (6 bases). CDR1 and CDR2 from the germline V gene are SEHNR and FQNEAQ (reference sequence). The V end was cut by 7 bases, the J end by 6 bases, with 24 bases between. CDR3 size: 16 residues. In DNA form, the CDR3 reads TGTGCCAGCACAGACCGGGGGCCCCCTTTTTCGGATGGCTACACCTTC. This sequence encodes CASTDRGPPFSDGYTF.

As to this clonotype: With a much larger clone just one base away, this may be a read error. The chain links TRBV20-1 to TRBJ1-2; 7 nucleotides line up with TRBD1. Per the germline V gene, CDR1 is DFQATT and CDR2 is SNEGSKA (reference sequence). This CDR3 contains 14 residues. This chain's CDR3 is CSVRDQGGIYGYTF. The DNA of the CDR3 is TGCAGTGTTAGAGATCAGGGGGGCATCTATGGCTACACCTTC.

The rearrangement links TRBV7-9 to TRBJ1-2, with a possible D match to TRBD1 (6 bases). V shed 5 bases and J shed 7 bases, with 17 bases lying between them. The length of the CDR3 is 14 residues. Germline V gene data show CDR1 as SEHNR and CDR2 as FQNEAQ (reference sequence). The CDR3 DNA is TGTGCCAGCAGCATAGATACAGGGCTAGGTGGCTACACCTTC. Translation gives CASSIDTGLGGYTF.

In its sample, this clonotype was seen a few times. The CDR3 coding sequence is TGTGCTAGTGGTTTGTTGGGGGAGCTGTTTTTT. Its protein product is CASGLLGELFF. The chain joins TRBV12-5 to TRBJ2-2; D uncertain. The CDR3 runs 11 residues. Germline CDR1 and CDR2: LGHNT and FRNRAP. V lost 2 bases to trimming and J lost 8 bases, with 3 bases between them.

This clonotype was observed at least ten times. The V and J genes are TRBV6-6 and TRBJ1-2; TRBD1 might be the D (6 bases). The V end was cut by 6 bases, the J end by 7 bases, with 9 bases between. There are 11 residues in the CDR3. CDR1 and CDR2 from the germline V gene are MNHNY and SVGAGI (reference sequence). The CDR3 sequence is CASRSRGGYTF. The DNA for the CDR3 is TGTGCCAGCAGGTCCAGGGGTGGCTACACCTTC.

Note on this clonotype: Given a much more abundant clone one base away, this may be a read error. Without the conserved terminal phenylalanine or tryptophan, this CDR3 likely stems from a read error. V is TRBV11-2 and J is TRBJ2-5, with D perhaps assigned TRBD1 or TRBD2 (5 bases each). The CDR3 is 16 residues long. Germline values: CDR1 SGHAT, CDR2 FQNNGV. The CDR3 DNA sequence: TGTGCCAGCACCTTATGGGGACCCAGGGAGCAAGAGACCCAGTACTGC. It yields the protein CASTLWGPREQETQYC.

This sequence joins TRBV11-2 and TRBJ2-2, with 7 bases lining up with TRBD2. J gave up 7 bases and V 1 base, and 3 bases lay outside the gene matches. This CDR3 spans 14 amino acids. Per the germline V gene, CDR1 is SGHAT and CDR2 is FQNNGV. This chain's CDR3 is CASSLGGGVGELFF. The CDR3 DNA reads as TGTGCCAGCAGCTTAGGGGGAGGGGTCGGGGAGCTGTTTTTT.

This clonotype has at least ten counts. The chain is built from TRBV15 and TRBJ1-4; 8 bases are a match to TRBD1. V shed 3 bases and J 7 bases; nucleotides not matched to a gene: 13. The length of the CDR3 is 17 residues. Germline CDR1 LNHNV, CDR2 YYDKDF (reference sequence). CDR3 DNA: TGTGCCACCAGCAGTGAATTCACGGACAGGGTCAGTGAAAAACTGTTTTTT. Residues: CATSSEFTDRVSEKLFF.

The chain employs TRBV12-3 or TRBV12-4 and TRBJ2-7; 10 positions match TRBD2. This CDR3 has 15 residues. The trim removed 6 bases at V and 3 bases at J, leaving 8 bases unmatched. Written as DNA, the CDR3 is TGTGCCAGCAGCCGAAGGACTAGCGGAAGCTACGAGCAGTACTTC. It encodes CASSRRTSGSYEQYF.